This TCR beta chain came from a study of T cell responses to AZD1222 COVID-19 vaccine. The V segment lost 0 bases and the J segment 1 base; nucleotides outside the gene matches: 2. The CDR3 contains 15 residues. The V gene's germline CDR1 is LNHDA and CDR2 SQIVND (reference sequence). Data came from immunoSEQ multiplex PCR; TCRdb stores just in-frame clones and leaves some out. The table has roughly 150,000 clones, around 86% seen once. Regarding this clone: What it binds is unknown.

Whole-study results and caveats: CD4 TCRs linked to vaccination spanned spike, dominating at 160-218 and 743-854. Spike-specific TCR breadth and depth both grew after two AZD1222 doses.

The specimen was peripheral blood, collected 28 days after the second AZD1222 dose. The chain joins TRBV19 to TRBJ1-1, with 7 bases matching TRBD1. The receptor comes from an adult who received the AZD1222 COVID-19 vaccine. The CDR3 loop reads CASSIDWTGNTEAFF. As DNA, the CDR3 is TGTGCCAGTAGTATAGACTGGACAGGGAACACTGAAGCTTTCTTT.